The clone carrying this TCR beta chain was observed a single time. The protocol was immunoSEQ multiplex PCR, while the TCRdb copy is restricted to in-frame clones and leaves out a portion. Of about 86,000 clones detected, about 88% appear once; the ten largest clones hold about 7.1%. After removal of 5 bases from V and 7 bases from J, the junction contained 13 bases not matched to a gene. Germline V gives CDR1 WNHNN, CDR2 SYGVQD (reference sequence). This CDR3 comprises 16 residues. The record originates from a study of T cell responses to AZD1222 COVID-19 vaccine. Sequencing used peripheral blood, obtained 28 days after the second AZD1222 dose. This clonotype was obtained from an adult who received the AZD1222 COVID-19 vaccine. The V and J genes are TRBV10-1 and TRBJ1-4, with 7 bases identical to TRBD1. This CDR3 is CASSPGTARIGEKLFF. Written as DNA, the CDR3 is TGCGCCAGCAGTCCTGGGACAGCGAGGATAGGTGAAAAACTGTTTTTT.